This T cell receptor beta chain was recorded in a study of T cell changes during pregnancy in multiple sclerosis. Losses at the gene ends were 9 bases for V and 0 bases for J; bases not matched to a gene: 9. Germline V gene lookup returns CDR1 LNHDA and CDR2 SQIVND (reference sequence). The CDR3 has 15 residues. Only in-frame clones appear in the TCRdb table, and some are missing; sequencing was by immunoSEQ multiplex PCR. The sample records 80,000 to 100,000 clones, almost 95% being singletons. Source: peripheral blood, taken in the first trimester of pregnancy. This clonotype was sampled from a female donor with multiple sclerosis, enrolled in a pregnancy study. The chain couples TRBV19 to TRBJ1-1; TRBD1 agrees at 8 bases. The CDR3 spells CASRGTGLMNTEAFF. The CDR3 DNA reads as TGTGCCAGCCGCGGGACAGGCCTTATGAACACTGAAGCTTTCTTT. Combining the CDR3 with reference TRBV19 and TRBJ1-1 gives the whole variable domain DGGITQSPKYLFRKEGQNVTLSCEQNLNHDAMYWYRQDPGQGLRLIYYSQIVNDFQKGDIAEGYSVSREKKESFPLTVTSAQKNPTAFYLCASRGTGLMNTEAFFGQGTRLTVV.